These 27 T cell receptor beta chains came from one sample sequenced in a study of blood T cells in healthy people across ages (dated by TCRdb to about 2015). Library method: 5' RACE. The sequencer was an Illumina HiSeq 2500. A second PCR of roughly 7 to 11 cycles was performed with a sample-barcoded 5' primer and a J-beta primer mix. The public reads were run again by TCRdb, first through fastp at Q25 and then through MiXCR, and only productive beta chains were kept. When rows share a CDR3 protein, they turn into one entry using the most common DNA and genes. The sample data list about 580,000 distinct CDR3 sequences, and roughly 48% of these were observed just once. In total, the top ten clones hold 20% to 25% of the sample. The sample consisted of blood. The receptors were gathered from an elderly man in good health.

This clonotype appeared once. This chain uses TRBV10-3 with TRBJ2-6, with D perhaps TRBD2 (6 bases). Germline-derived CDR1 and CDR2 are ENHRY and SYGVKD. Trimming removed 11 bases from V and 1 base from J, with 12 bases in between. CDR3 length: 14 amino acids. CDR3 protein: CASMGGSGANVLTF. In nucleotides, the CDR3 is TGTGCCTCCATGGGGGGATCTGGGGCCAACGTCCTGACTTTC.

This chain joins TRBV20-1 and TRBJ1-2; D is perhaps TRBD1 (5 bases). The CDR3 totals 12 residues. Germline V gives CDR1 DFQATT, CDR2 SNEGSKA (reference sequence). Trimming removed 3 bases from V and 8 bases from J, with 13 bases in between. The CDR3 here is CSARQGVGGYTF. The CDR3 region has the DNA TGCAGTGCTAGGCAAGGGGTCGGAGGCTACACCTTC.

This chain's CDR3 is CASSTRQYFNYGYTF. DNA of the CDR3: TGTGCCAGCAGCACACGACAGTATTTCAACTATGGCTACACCTTC. The chain joins TRBV3-1 to TRBJ1-2; D is perhaps TRBD1 (5 bases). The V gene's germline CDR1 is LGHDT and CDR2 YNNKEL (reference sequence). This CDR3 has 15 residues. The germline V and J ends were trimmed by 5 bases and 2 bases, with 15 bases remaining between them.

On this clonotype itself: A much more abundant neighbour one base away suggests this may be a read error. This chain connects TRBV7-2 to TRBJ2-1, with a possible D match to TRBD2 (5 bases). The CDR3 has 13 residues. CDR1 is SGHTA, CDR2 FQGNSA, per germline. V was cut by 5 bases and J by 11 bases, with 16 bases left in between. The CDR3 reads CASSVDVLTKQFF. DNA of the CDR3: TGTGCCAGCAGCGTAGACGTGTTGACTAAGCAGTTCTTC.

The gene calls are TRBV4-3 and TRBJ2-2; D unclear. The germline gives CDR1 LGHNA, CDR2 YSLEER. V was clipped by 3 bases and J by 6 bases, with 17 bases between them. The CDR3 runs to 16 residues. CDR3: CASSQTLILGAGELFF. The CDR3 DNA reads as TGCGCCAGCAGCCAGACCCTCATTCTGGGCGCCGGGGAGCTGTTTTTT.

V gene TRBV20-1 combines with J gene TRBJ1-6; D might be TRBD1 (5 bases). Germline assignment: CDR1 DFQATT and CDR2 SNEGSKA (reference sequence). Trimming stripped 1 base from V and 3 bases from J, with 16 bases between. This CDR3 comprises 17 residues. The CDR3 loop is CSARGIESGNYNSPLHF. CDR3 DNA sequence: TGCAGTGCTAGAGGAATAGAATCAGGGAACTATAATTCACCCCTCCACTTT.

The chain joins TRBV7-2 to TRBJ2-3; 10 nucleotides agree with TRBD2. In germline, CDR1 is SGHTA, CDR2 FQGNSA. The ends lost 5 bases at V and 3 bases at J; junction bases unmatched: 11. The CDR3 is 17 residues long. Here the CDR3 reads CASSLRVAGGRTDTQYF. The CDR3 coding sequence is TGTGCCAGCAGCCTCCGGGTAGCGGGAGGACGAACAGATACGCAGTATTTT.

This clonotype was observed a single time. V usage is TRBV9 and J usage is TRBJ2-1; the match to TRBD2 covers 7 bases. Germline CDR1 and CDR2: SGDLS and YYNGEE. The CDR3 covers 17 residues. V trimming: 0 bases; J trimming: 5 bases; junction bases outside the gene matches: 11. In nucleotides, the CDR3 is TGTGCCAGCAGCGTAGTTGCGGGAGTTGGGCTAGACAATGAGCAGTTCTTC. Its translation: CASSVVAGVGLDNEQFF.

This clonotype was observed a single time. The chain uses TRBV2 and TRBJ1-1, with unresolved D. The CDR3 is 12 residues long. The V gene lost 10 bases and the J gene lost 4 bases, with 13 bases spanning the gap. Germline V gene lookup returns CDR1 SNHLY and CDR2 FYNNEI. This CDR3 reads CAIWNEVTEAFF. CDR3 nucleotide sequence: TGTGCCATCTGGAACGAGGTCACTGAAGCTTTCTTT.

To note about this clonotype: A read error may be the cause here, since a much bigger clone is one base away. In DNA form, the CDR3 reads TGCAGCGTTGGGAAAGAAGGTGCAACCCACGAGCAGTACTTC. Amino acids: CSVGKEGATHEQYF. The chain links TRBV29-1 to TRBJ2-5; D remains unclear. The J call is uncertain, as TRBJ2-7 better fits the DNA end. Germline CDR1 is SQVTM and CDR2 is ANQGSEA. The CDR3 is 14 residues long.

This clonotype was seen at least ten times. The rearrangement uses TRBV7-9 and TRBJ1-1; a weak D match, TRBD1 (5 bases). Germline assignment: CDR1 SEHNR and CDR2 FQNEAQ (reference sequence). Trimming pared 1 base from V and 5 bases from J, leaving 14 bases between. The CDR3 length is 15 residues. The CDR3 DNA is TGTGCCAGCAGCTTAGTCTTGGGGGGAGATACTGAAGCTTTCTTT. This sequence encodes CASSLVLGGDTEAFF.

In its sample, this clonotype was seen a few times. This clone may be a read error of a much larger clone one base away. CDR3 in DNA: TGTGCCAGTGGACAGAACGAGCAGTACTTC. Its protein is CASGQNEQYF. The rearrangement links TRBV6-5 to TRBJ2-5; tentatively, D is TRBD1 (6 bases). The J call could be wrong; TRBJ2-7 is a better fit for the DNA end. CDR3 length: 10 amino acids. The germline V gene has CDR1 MNHEY and CDR2 SVGAGI.

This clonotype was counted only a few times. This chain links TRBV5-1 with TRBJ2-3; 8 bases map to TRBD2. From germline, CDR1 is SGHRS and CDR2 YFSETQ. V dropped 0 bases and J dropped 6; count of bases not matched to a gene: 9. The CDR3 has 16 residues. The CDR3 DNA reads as TGCGCCAGCAGCTTGGGGACTAGCAGGGGAGAGGATACGCAGTATTTT. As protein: CASSLGTSRGEDTQYF.

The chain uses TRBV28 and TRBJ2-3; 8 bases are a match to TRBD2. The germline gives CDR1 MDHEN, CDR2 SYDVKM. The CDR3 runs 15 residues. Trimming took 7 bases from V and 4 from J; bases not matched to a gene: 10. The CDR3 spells CASTAPGLESDTQYF. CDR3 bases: TGTGCCAGCACCGCTCCGGGACTAGAGTCAGATACGCAGTATTTT.

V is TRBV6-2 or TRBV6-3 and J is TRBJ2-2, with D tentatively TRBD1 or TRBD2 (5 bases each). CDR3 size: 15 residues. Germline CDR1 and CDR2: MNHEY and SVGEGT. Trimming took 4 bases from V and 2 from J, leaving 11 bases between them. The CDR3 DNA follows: TGTGCCAGCAGTTCGGGACCAGTCAACACCGGGGAGCTGTTTTTT. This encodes CASSSGPVNTGELFF.

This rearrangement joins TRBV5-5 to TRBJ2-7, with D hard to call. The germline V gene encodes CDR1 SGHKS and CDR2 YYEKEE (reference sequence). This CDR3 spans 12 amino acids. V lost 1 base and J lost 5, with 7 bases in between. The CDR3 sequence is CASSLTPDEQYF. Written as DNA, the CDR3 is TGTGCCAGCAGCTTGACCCCAGACGAGCAGTACTTC. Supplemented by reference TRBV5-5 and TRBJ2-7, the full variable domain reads DAGVTQSPTHLIKTRGQQVTLRCSPISGHKSVSWYQQVLGQGPQFIFQYYEKEERGRGNFPDRFSARQFPNYSSELNVNALLLGDSALYLCASSLTPDEQYFGPGTRLTVT.

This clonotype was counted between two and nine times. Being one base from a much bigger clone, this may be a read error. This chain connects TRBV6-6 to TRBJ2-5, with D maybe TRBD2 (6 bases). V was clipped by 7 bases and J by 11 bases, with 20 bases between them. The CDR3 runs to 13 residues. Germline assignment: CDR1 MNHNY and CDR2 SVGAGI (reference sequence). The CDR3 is CASTTGVGDEQYF. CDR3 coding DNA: TGTGCCAGCACCACGGGGGTTGGGGATGAGCAGTACTTC.

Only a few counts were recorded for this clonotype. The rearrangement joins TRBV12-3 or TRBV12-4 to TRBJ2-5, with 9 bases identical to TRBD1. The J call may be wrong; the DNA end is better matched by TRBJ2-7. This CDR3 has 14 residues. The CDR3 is CASRKQGARGEQYF. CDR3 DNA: TGTGCCAGCAGAAAACAGGGGGCAAGGGGCGAGCAGTACTTC.

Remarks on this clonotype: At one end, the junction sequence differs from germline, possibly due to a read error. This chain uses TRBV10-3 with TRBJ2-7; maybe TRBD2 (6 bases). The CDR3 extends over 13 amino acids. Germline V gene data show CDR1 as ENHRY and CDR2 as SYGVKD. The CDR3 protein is CAVSESSDYEQYF. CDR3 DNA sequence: TGTGCCGTCAGTGAGTCTAGCGACTACGAGCAGTACTTC.

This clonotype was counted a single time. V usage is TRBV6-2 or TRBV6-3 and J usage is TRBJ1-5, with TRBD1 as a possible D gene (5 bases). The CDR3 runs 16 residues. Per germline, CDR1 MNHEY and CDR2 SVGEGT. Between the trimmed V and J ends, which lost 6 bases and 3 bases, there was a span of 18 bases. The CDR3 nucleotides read TGTGCCAGCAGCCGTGGGGGGAGCCCCTCCAATCAGCCCCAGCATTTT. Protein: CASSRGGSPSNQPQHF.

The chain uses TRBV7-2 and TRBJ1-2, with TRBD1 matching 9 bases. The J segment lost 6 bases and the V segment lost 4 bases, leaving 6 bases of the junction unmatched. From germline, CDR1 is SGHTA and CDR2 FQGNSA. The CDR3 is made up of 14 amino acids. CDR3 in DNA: TGTGCCAGCAGCTCGGCCGGGACAGGGAATGGCTACACCTTC. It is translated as CASSSAGTGNGYTF.

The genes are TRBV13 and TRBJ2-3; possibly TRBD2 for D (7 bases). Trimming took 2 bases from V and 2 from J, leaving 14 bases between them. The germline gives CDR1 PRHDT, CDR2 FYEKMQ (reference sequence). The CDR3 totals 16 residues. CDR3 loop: CASSLSGGGHTDTQYF. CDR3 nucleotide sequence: TGTGCCAGCAGCTTATCGGGCGGGGGACACACAGATACGCAGTATTTT.

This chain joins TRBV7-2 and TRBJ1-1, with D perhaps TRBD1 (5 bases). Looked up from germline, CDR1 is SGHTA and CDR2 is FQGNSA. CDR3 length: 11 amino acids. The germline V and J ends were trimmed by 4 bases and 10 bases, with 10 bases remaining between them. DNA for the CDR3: TGTGCCAGCAGCTCCGGCGGGGGAGCTTTCTTT. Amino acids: CASSSGGGAFF.

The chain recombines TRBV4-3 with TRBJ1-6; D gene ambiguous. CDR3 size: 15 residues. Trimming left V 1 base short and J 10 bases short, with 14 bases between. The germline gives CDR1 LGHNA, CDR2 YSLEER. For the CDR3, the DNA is TGCGCCAGCAGCCAAGCGGAAGCGGAAAGCTCACCCCTCCACTTT. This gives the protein CASSQAEAESSPLHF.

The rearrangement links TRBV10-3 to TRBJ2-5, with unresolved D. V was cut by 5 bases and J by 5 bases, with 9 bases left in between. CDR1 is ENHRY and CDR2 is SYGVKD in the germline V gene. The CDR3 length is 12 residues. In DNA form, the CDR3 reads TGTGCCATCAGTACGAGCTGGGAGACCCAGTACTTC. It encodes CAISTSWETQYF.

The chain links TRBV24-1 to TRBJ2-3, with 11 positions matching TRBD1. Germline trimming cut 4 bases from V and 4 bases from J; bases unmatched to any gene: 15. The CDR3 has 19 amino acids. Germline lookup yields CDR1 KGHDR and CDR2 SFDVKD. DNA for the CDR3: TGTGCCACCAGTGACCCCGCCTGGACAGGGGGCATTGTGTCAGATACGCAGTATTTT. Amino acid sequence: CATSDPAWTGGIVSDTQYF.

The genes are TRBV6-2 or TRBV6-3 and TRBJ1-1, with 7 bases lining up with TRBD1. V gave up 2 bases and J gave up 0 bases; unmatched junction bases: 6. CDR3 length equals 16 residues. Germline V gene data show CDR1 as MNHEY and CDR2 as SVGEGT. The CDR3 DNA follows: TGTGCCAGCAGTTACAAACAGGGGCTTTTGAACACTGAAGCTTTCTTT. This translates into CASSYKQGLLNTEAFF.